These T cell receptor beta chains were read from a single sample in a study of blood T cell repertoires in COVID-19. TCRdb's table, derived via immunoSEQ multiplex PCR, lists solely in-frame clones and lacks some. Of approximately 270,000 clones listed, more than 85% are singletons. Source material: PBMCs or T cells enriched from blood (not recorded which). The receptors were sampled from a man between 35 and 55 years old who had been exposed to COVID-19. Both conserved end residues are part of each CDR3. A D gene is named only where the DNA matches it firmly. Clone size, where shown, is once, few, many, or a class for clones that have expanded.

TRBD1 TRBJ2-7 TRBV6-5 - CASSYVDRGDEQYF TGTGCCAGCAGTTACGTCGACAGGGGCGACGAGCAGTACTTC
TRBD2 TRBJ2-7 TRBV7-9 - CASGLAGGSIYEQYF TGTGCCAGCGGTCTCGCGGGAGGCTCAATCTACGAGCAGTACTTC
TRBD1 TRBJ1-1 TRBV11-2 - CASSLAGTGGTEAFF TGTGCCAGCAGCTTAGCCGGGACAGGGGGCACTGAAGCTTTCTTT
TRBD1 TRBJ2-1 TRBV11-2 - CASSSLTGGLNDNEQFF TGTGCCAGCAGCAGCCTGACAGGGGGCCTAAATGACAATGAGCAGTTCTTC
- TRBJ2-1 TRBV19 - CASRNPGNEQFF TGTGCCAGTAGGAATCCGGGCAATGAGCAGTTCTTC
- TRBJ1-3 TRBV19 - CATQTATIGNTIYF TGTGCCACTCAGACCGCTACTATTGGAAACACCATATATTTT
- TRBJ1-1 TRBV6-5 - CASEEQLNTEAFF TGTGCCAGCGAGGAACAACTTAACACTGAAGCTTTCTTT
TRBD1 TRBJ1-1 TRBV11-3 - CASSLDPDRAAEAFF TGTGCCAGCAGCTTAGACCCTGACAGGGCGGCAGAAGCTTTCTTT
- TRBJ2-7 TRBV5-4 - CASSPAGHDYEQYF TGTGCCAGCAGCCCGGCGGGTCACGACTACGAGCAGTACTTC
TRBD2 TRBJ2-5 TRBV11-3 once CASSKGLADPRETQYF TGTGCCAGCAGCAAAGGACTAGCGGACCCCAGGGAGACCCAGTACTTC
- TRBJ2-7 TRBV7-2 - CASAGASYEQYF TGTGCCAGTGCGGGGGCCTCCTACGAGCAGTACTTC
- TRBJ2-7 TRBV5-4 - CASSRGTPAGYEQYF TGTGCCAGCAGTAGAGGGACGCCGGCGGGGTACGAGCAGTACTTC
TRBD2 TRBJ2-1 TRBV2 - CATKMGLALYNEQFF TGTGCCACCAAGATGGGACTAGCGCTTTACAATGAGCAGTTCTTC
TRBD2 TRBJ2-3 TRBV9 - CASSTRTSGSARDTQYF TGTGCCAGCAGCACCCGGACTAGCGGGAGTGCGCGAGATACGCAGTATTTT
- TRBJ2-2 TRBV23-1 - CASSPTRQYLFF TGCGCCAGCAGCCCAACCAGACAGTACCTGTTTTTT
TRBD1 TRBJ2-3 TRBV19 - CASSIVQGQDTQYF TGTGCCAGTAGTATCGTACAGGGGCAAGATACGCAGTATTTT
- TRBJ2-7 TRBV4-2 - CASSQGGTYEQYF TGTGCCAGCAGCCAGGGCGGGACCTACGAGCAGTACTTC
TRBD2 TRBJ2-5 TRBV2 few CASRAGTTQETQYF TGTGCCAGCAGAGCCGGGACTACCCAAGAGACCCAGTACTTC
- TRBJ1-1 TRBV27 - CASSLRDIVFGTEAFF TGTGCCAGCAGTCTCCGGGACATAGTTTTCGGGACTGAAGCTTTCTTT
- TRBJ1-1 TRBV6-5 - CASNVGGANTEAFF TGTGCCAGCAACGTGGGGGGAGCGAACACTGAAGCTTTCTTT
TRBD1 TRBJ1-1 TRBV15 few CATSDVAHRGHTEAFF TGTGCCACCAGCGACGTAGCTCACAGGGGTCACACTGAAGCTTTCTTT
- TRBJ1-6 TRBV27 - CASSSREGRSPLHF TGTGCCAGCAGCAGCAGGGAGGGACGTTCACCCCTCCACTTT
- TRBJ2-3 TRBV30 - CAWRAGYTQYF TGTGCCTGGAGAGCAGGCTATACGCAGTATTTT
- TRBJ1-1 TRBV2 - CASTRIEAFF TGTGCCAGCACGAGGATTGAAGCTTTCTTT
- TRBJ2-6 TRBV6-4 - CATRQFSGANVLTF TGTGCCACCCGACAGTTCTCTGGGGCCAACGTCCTGACTTTC
- TRBJ1-4 TRBV29-1 - CSVGGFSGGYNEKLFF TGCAGCGTTGGTGGTTTTTCAGGAGGCTATAATGAAAAACTGTTTTTT